In its sample, the clone carrying this T cell receptor beta chain was seen a few times. This sample is drawn from a study of blood T cell repertoires in COVID-19. This CDR3 comprises 12 residues. Germline V CDR1 and CDR2: LGHDT, YNNKEL (reference sequence). J was trimmed by 7 bases and V by 4 bases; bases with no gene match: 3. Sequencing was performed with immunoSEQ multiplex PCR; in TCRdb, only in-frame clones are kept and a portion is missing. The data hold fewer than 250,000 clones, with roughly four fifths observed a single time. The receptor comes from an older woman with acute or convalescent COVID-19. This chain links TRBV3-1 (or the pseudogene TRBV3-2) with TRBJ1-2; 7 bases align to TRBD1. The material sequenced was peripheral blood. CDR3 sequence: CASSPSGGGYTF. The CDR3 DNA is TGTGCCAGCAGCCCATCAGGGGGTGGCTACACCTTC.